These T cell receptor beta chains were read from a single sample in a study of human T cells and chemical hapten exposure. MiXCR, applied by TCRdb to the RACE reads, yields one record per CDR3 protein. The data show over 300,000 distinct CDR3 sequences, with 4.5% to 5.5% seen just once and about 2.5% held by the top ten. The sample here was whole blood, taken in connection with sensitization to the hapten diphenylcyclopropenone (DPC). Receptor source: a woman in her fifties or sixties with alopecia areata. Some clones in this sample may be carry-over from other donors' samples. Each CDR3 is given with its conserved first and last residue. The order of the fields is J gene, clone size, D gene, V gene, CDR3 DNA, CDR3 protein. A D gene is named only where the DNA matches it firmly. Expanded clones get a size class; other rows say once, few or many, or leave the size out.

J gene: TRBJ2-2
clone size: few
D gene: TRBD1
V gene: TRBV11-3
CDR3 DNA: TGTGCCAGCAGCTTAGGGGGCGGAAGACAGGGAACCGGGGAGCTGTTTTTT
CDR3 protein: CASSLGGGRQGTGELFF

J gene: TRBJ1-2
clone size: many
D gene: TRBD1
V gene: TRBV7-2
CDR3 DNA: TGTGCCAGCAGCTCGACAGGGGGCTATGGCTACACCTTC
CDR3 protein: CASSSTGGYGYTF

J gene: TRBJ2-3
clone size: NA
D gene: NA
V gene: TRBV5-1
CDR3 DNA: TGCGCCAGCAGCTTGGCCTCAGGGATAGATACGCAGTATTTT
CDR3 protein: CASSLASGIDTQYF

J gene: TRBJ1-5
clone size: many
D gene: NA
V gene: TRBV24-1
CDR3 DNA: TGTGCCACCAGTGATTTATCAGGAAATCAGCCCCAGCATTTT
CDR3 protein: CATSDLSGNQPQHF

J gene: TRBJ1-2
clone size: few
D gene: NA
V gene: TRBV28
CDR3 DNA: TGTGCCAGCAGTTTTTTTCAGCCTAGCGGTGGCTACACCTTC
CDR3 protein: CASSFFQPSGGYTF

J gene: TRBJ2-2
clone size: NA
D gene: TRBD2
V gene: TRBV11-2
CDR3 DNA: TGTGCCAGCAGCCCACGAATTACGGCGGGAGGAGTAACCGGGGAGCTGTTTTTT
CDR3 protein: CASSPRITAGGVTGELFF

J gene: TRBJ2-7
clone size: many
D gene: TRBD1
V gene: TRBV28
CDR3 DNA: TGTGCCAGCAGACACCCGGGACAGGGGGCATACGAGCAGTACTTC
CDR3 protein: CASRHPGQGAYEQYF

J gene: TRBJ2-7
clone size: few
D gene: TRBD1
V gene: TRBV5-4
CDR3 DNA: TGTGCCAGCATCCCGGACAGGTACTACGAGCAGTACTTC
CDR3 protein: CASIPDRYYEQYF

J gene: TRBJ1-2
clone size: many
D gene: NA
V gene: TRBV25-1
CDR3 DNA: TGTGCCAGCAGTGCTGGCCAGGGTCGAGGCTACACCTTC
CDR3 protein: CASSAGQGRGYTF

J gene: TRBJ2-7
clone size: many
D gene: NA
V gene: TRBV20-1
CDR3 DNA: TGCAGTGCTAGACCTGACACGTCCTACGAGCAGTACTTC
CDR3 protein: CSARPDTSYEQYF

J gene: TRBJ2-1
clone size: NA
D gene: NA
V gene: TRBV20-1
CDR3 DNA: TGCAGTGCTTCCGGGACTGACGACAATGAGCAGTTCTTC
CDR3 protein: CSASGTDDNEQFF

J gene: TRBJ2-7
clone size: many
D gene: TRBD2
V gene: TRBV9
CDR3 DNA: TGTGCCAGCAGCGTAGGGACTAGCGGGATCCACGAGCAGTACTTC
CDR3 protein: CASSVGTSGIHEQYF

J gene: TRBJ1-3
clone size: many
D gene: TRBD1
V gene: TRBV12-5
CDR3 DNA: TGTGCTAGTGGTTTGGACGACAGGGTGCATTTT
CDR3 protein: CASGLDDRVHF

J gene: TRBJ1-1
clone size: many
D gene: TRBD1
V gene: TRBV6-5
CDR3 DNA: TGTGCCAGCAGTGAGACAGGGGGCTCGACTGAAGCTTTCTTT
CDR3 protein: CASSETGGSTEAFF

J gene: TRBJ2-7
clone size: many
D gene: TRBD2
V gene: TRBV4-3
CDR3 DNA: TGCGCCAGCAGCCAAGGGACTAGCGGGGAGGGCGAGCAGTACTTC
CDR3 protein: CASSQGTSGEGEQYF

J gene: TRBJ1-1
clone size: NA
D gene: TRBD1
V gene: TRBV20-1
CDR3 DNA: TGCAGTGCTAGAGATCTCAGGACAGGGGAATTTGAAGCTTTCTTT
CDR3 protein: CSARDLRTGEFEAFF

J gene: TRBJ1-6
clone size: few
D gene: NA
V gene: TRBV7-8
CDR3 DNA: TGTGCCAGCCAAGGTGCGGCGGATTCACCCCTCCACTTT
CDR3 protein: CASQGAADSPLHF

J gene: TRBJ2-2
clone size: few
D gene: NA
V gene: TRBV9
CDR3 DNA: TGTGCCAGCAGCGGGGGTAGCCCCGGGGAGCTGTTTTTT
CDR3 protein: CASSGGSPGELFF

J gene: TRBJ2-1
clone size: NA
D gene: NA
V gene: TRBV25-1
CDR3 DNA: TGTGCCAGCAGTGAGCGCAGTCCCTACAATGAGCAGATCTTC
CDR3 protein: CASSERSPYNEQIF

J gene: TRBJ2-3
clone size: many
D gene: TRBD2
V gene: TRBV3-1
CDR3 DNA: TGTGCCAGCAGCCGCCCCGGAGAGGACTGGGCGGGAGAGGATACGCAGTATTTT
CDR3 protein: CASSRPGEDWAGEDTQYF

J gene: TRBJ1-6
clone size: few
D gene: TRBD1
V gene: TRBV5-6
CDR3 DNA: TGTGCCAGCAGCTCATTGACAGGGTCACCCCTCCACTTT
CDR3 protein: CASSSLTGSPLHF

J gene: TRBJ2-2
clone size: many
D gene: NA
V gene: TRBV6-4
CDR3 DNA: TGTGCCACCGGCGGACCTACCGGGGAGCTGTTTTTT
CDR3 protein: CATGGPTGELFF

J gene: TRBJ2-7
clone size: many
D gene: TRBD2
V gene: TRBV6-1
CDR3 DNA: TGTGCCGGGACTAGCGGTACGAGGGAGCAGTACTTC
CDR3 protein: CAGTSGTREQYF

J gene: TRBJ2-7
clone size: many
D gene: NA
V gene: TRBV12-3/TRBV12-4
CDR3 DNA: TGTGCCAGCAGTTTCTTGCGGGAGCAGTACTTC
CDR3 protein: CASSFLREQYF

J gene: TRBJ2-1
clone size: many
D gene: TRBD2
V gene: TRBV6-6
CDR3 DNA: TGTGCCAGCAGGGTAGCGGGAGGGTTCCACAATGAGCAGTTCTTC
CDR3 protein: CASRVAGGFHNEQFF

J gene: TRBJ1-4
clone size: NA
D gene: NA
V gene: TRBV29-1
CDR3 DNA: TGCAGCGCGGAACAGGGCTGGGATGAAAAACTGTTTTTT
CDR3 protein: CSAEQGWDEKLFF

J gene: TRBJ1-1
clone size: few
D gene: NA
V gene: TRBV7-3
CDR3 DNA: TGTGCCAGCAGCTCCCAACTTTCAACGGAAGCTTTCTTT
CDR3 protein: CASSSQLSTEAFF

J gene: TRBJ1-5
clone size: few
D gene: NA
V gene: TRBV20-1
CDR3 DNA: TGCAGTGCTAGAGAAGGGGTCGGCAATCAGCCCCAGCATTTT
CDR3 protein: CSAREGVGNQPQHF

J gene: TRBJ2-7
clone size: many
D gene: NA
V gene: TRBV3-1
CDR3 DNA: TGTGCCAGCAGCCAAGAAGATATGCGGTCCTACGAGCAGTACTTC
CDR3 protein: CASSQEDMRSYEQYF

J gene: TRBJ1-1
clone size: many
D gene: NA
V gene: TRBV29-1
CDR3 DNA: TGCAGCGTTGCCCGGGGATCGAACACTGAAGCTTTCTTT
CDR3 protein: CSVARGSNTEAFF

J gene: TRBJ2-3
clone size: many
D gene: NA
V gene: TRBV4-2
CDR3 DNA: TGTGCCAGCAGCCAAGTTGGGGGAATCACAGATACGCAGTATTTT
CDR3 protein: CASSQVGGITDTQYF

J gene: TRBJ1-5
clone size: few
D gene: NA
V gene: TRBV12-3/TRBV12-4
CDR3 DNA: TGTGCCAGCAGTTTAGCGCTTCAGCCCCAGCATTTT
CDR3 protein: CASSLALQPQHF